Sequencing of this T cell receptor beta chain was carried out in a study of cytotoxic CD8 clonotypes in ibrutinib-treated CLL. Germline assignment: CDR1 SEHNR and CDR2 FQNEAQ (reference sequence). This CDR3 is 11 amino acids long. V shed 5 bases and J shed 9 bases, with 11 bases lying between them. TCRdb keeps only in-frame clones here, not all; method: immunoSEQ multiplex PCR. The sample records 40,000 to 55,000 clones, over 65% being singletons. Sequenced here: PBMCs, sampled after 24 months of ibrutinib treatment. The TCR was taken from a human donor with chronic lymphocytic leukemia. The rearrangement joins TRBV7-9 to TRBJ2-7, with D tentatively TRBD1 (6 bases). The chain's CDR3 is CASSQLQGQYF. CDR3 sequence (DNA): TGTGCCAGCAGCCAGTTACAGGGGCAGTACTTC.